The source of this T cell receptor beta chain is a study of low-dose radiotherapy and immunotherapy resistance in tumors. This clonotype was counted at least ten times. CDR3 length: 16 residues. V trimming: 5 bases; J trimming: 6 bases; junction bases outside the gene matches: 9. With TRAV- and TRBV-specific primers, first-strand cDNA was made, covering the alpha and beta chains. Amplification, which lasted roughly 20 PCR cycles, used a constant-region primer and V-primer adapter to amplify TCRs. TCRdb re-called the reads through MiXCR, storing one row per CDR3 protein. The table shows 60,000 to 90,000 distinct CDR3 sequences, with 30% to 40% occurring only once. The time point denotes: before trial treatment. Nivolumab, ipilimumab, aspirin, low-dose cyclophosphamide and low-dose radiotherapy were given to donors.

Sequenced material: PBMCs, taken before treatment. This sequence joins TRBV12-3 or TRBV12-4 and TRBJ2-7; 14 bases map to TRBD2. The receptor was derived from a female donor with ovarian cancer. The CDR3 protein is CASSPGTSGSRLEQYF. CDR3 DNA: TGTGCCAGCAGTCCCGGGACTAGCGGGAGTCGGCTCGAGCAGTACTTC.